This record covers a single TCR beta chain. PCR used 60 Vbeta primers and 13 Jbeta primers. The table came from immunoSEQ multiplex PCR; TCRdb's copy has only in-frame clones and leaves some out. The data hold about 160,000 clones, with 60% to 80% observed a single time. The sample belongs to a study of cytomegalovirus exposure and HLA in healthy donors. Material for sequencing was PBMCs. This clonotype was sampled from a man aged 18 to 30 in good health and CMV-seropositive.

The CDR3, as DNA: TGTGCCAGCAGCCAAGGGACAGGGAGCTATGGCTACACCTTC. It yields the protein CASSQGTGSYGYTF. This rearrangement joins TRBV7-6 to TRBJ1-2, with 9 bases identical to TRBD1. In germline, CDR1 is SGHVS, CDR2 FNYEAQ. This CDR3 has 14 residues. V gave up 5 bases and J gave up 4 bases; unmatched junction bases: 5.